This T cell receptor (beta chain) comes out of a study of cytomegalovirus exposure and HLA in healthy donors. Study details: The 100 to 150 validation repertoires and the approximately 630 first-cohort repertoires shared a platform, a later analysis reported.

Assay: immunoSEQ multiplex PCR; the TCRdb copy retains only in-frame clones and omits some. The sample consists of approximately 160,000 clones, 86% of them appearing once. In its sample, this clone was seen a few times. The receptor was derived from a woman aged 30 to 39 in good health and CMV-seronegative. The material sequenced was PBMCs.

The DNA for the CDR3 is TGTGCCAGCGGTACAGGGGGACGCTCCTACGAGCAGTACTTC. This gives the protein CASGTGGRSYEQYF. The chain couples TRBV2 to TRBJ2-7; 8 bases agree with TRBD1. CDR1 is SNHLY, CDR2 FYNNEI, per germline. J was trimmed by 0 bases and V by 8 bases; bases with no gene match: 6. CDR3 length equals 14 residues.